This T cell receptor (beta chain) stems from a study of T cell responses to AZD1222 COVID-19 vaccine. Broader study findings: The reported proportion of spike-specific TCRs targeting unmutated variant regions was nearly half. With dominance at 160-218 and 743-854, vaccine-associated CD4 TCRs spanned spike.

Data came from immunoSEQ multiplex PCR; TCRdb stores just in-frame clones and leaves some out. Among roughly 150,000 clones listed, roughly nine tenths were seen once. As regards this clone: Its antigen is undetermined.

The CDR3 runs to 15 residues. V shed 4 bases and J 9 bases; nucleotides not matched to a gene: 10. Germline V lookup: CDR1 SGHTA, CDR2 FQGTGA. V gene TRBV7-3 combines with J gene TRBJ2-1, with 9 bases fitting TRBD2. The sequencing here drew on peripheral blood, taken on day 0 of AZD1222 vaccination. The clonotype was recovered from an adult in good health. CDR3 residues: CASSSRLADPPEQFF. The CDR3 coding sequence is TGTGCCAGCAGCTCCAGACTAGCGGATCCCCCTGAGCAGTTCTTC.